This paragraph covers one T cell receptor beta chain sequence. Antigen: not known. The sample originates from a study of T cell responses to AZD1222 COVID-19 vaccine. The assay was immunoSEQ multiplex PCR, and TCRdb's table has in-frame clones only and misses some. This sample has under 110,000 clones, with less than 95% found just once. Study-wide points: Donors in the cohort were predominantly white British and more often female, and clonal diversity was possibly underestimated. Baseline serostatus was positive in only a handful of AZD1222 recipients. Repertoire sampling occurred only after the peak T cell response.

This clonotype originated in an adult in good health. The specimen was peripheral blood, collected on day 0 of AZD1222 vaccination.

CDR3: CASSRQAHNSPLHF. In DNA, the CDR3 is TGTGCCAGCTCTCGACAGGCCCATAATTCACCCCTCCACTTT. V and J are TRBV25-1 and TRBJ1-6; D might be TRBD1 (6 bases). Trimming shortened V by 8 bases and J by 5 bases, and 13 bases separated the two germline ends. CDR1 is MGHDK, CDR2 SYGVNS, per germline. This CDR3 region has 14 residues.